One sample yielded the 5 T cell receptor beta chains listed below, sequenced in a study of shared clonotypes between healthy human individuals. TCRdb's table, derived via immunoSEQ multiplex PCR, lists solely in-frame clones and lacks some. The sample includes about 2.1 million clones, about 92% of them seen just once. The naive CD8 population came from CD45RO-negative cells selected for CCR7, without terminally differentiated effector memory CD45RA+ cells. The specimen was naive CD8+ T cells from PBMCs. These receptors all come from a man aged 18 to 29 in good health. Some clones in this sample may be carry-over from other donors' samples.

The CDR3 is CASSGPNANRVPEAFF. CDR3 in DNA: TGTGCCAGCAGTGGACCCAACGCTAACAGGGTTCCTGAAGCTTTCTTT. This rearrangement joins TRBV6-1 to TRBJ1-1; tentatively, D is TRBD1 (6 bases). Deletions cut 4 bases from V and 6 bases from J, with 21 bases between. Germline V gene lookup returns CDR1 MNHNS and CDR2 SASEGT. This CDR3 contains 16 residues.

The J gene is TRBJ2-1, the V gene TRBV5-1, with D possibly TRBD1 on 6 matching bases. Per the germline V gene, CDR1 is SGHRS and CDR2 is YFSETQ. There are 13 residues in the CDR3. The germline V and J ends were trimmed by 6 bases and 7 bases, with 14 bases remaining between them. The CDR3 sequence is CASTTGSRNEQFF. The CDR3, as DNA: TGCGCCAGCACGACAGGTTCTAGAAATGAGCAGTTCTTC.

This chain uses TRBV7-3 with TRBJ2-1; 7 bases match TRBD2. With V trimmed by 4 bases and J by 6 bases, 12 bases remained unmatched. This CDR3 comprises 16 residues. Germline V gives CDR1 SGHTA, CDR2 FQGTGA. This CDR3 reads CASSSGGGPFVNEQFF. CDR3 sequence (DNA): TGTGCCAGCAGCTCCGGGGGAGGGCCATTTGTCAATGAGCAGTTCTTC.

The genes are TRBV5-1 and TRBJ1-2, with 8 bases identical to TRBD1. Trimming at V came to 1 base and at J to 4 bases, leaving 12 bases not matched to a gene. This CDR3 is built from 17 residues. The germline V gene encodes CDR1 SGHRS and CDR2 YFSETQ. The CDR3 nucleotides are TGCGCCAGCAGCTTGCCCCTCCGACAGGGGATAGGCTATGGCTACACCTTC. Protein sequence: CASSLPLRQGIGYGYTF. The full variable domain, with the rest looked up from reference TRBV5-1 and TRBJ1-2, is KAGVTQTPRYLIKTRGQQVTLSCSPISGHRSVSWYQQTPGQGLQFLFEYFSETQRNKGNFPGRFSGRQFSNSRSEMNVSTLELGDSALYLCASSLPLRQGIGYGYTFGSGTRLTVV.

The chain employs TRBV7-8 and TRBJ1-4, with 9 bases aligning to TRBD1. Germline CDR1 is SGHVS and CDR2 is FQNEAQ. The V segment lost 0 bases and the J segment 8 bases; nucleotides outside the gene matches: 4. The CDR3 covers 15 residues. The CDR3 bases are TGTGCCAGCAGCTTAGCGGCTGGGACAGGGGAAAAACTGTTTTTT. Protein: CASSLAAGTGEKLFF.